This T cell receptor beta chain appears in the sequencing data of a study of cytomegalovirus exposure and HLA in healthy donors. Study information: An analysis done earlier identified some 120 million unique TCR beta sequences from about 179 million T cells.

Donors counted as nominally healthy when sampled, yet unrecorded immune exposures were likely. The CDR3 consists of 18 residues. The germline V and J ends were trimmed by 4 bases and 2 bases, with 23 bases remaining between them. From germline, CDR1 is SGHNT and CDR2 YYREEE (reference sequence). Details on this clone: What it recognizes is unknown.

Researchers ran the PCR with 60 Vbeta and 13 Jbeta primers. Only in-frame clones appear in the TCRdb table, and some are missing; sequencing was by immunoSEQ multiplex PCR. The profile shows 60,000 to 80,000 clones, 70% to 85% of them singletons. General study points: As a later analysis revealed, the rate of TCR association differed by HLA locus, with DRB1 most and HLA-C fewest.

Sequencing was performed on PBMCs. The J gene is TRBJ2-3, the V gene TRBV5-4; TRBD2 is a possible D gene (6 bases). The sequence was obtained from a woman aged 25 to 39 in good health and CMV-seronegative. This chain's CDR3 is CASSLSAGSGYLTDTQYF. CDR3 nucleotide sequence: TGTGCCAGCAGCCTCTCGGCGGGTAGCGGTTACCTCACAGATACGCAGTATTTT.